A selection of T cell receptor beta chains follows, all from one sample in a study of CD8+ T cells in alopecia areata. Data came from immunoSEQ multiplex PCR; TCRdb stores just in-frame clones and leaves some out. The sample has 90,000 to 100,000 clones, 35% to 50% seen once. The sequencing input was CD4+ T cells sorted from blood. These receptors all come from a human donor with alopecia areata. CDR3s include the opening cysteine and the closing phenylalanine or tryptophan. A D gene is named only where the DNA matches it firmly. Clone size, where shown, is once, few, many, or a class for clones that have expanded.

d_call: -
clone_size: few
v_call: TRBV29-1
j_call: TRBJ2-5
cdr3_aa: CSVGDRLFQETQYF
cdr3_nt: TGCAGCGTTGGGGACCGCCTCTTCCAAGAGACCCAGTACTTC

d_call: -
clone_size: -
v_call: TRBV29-1
j_call: TRBJ2-3
cdr3_aa: CSVGRARDTDTQYF
cdr3_nt: TGCAGCGTTGGGAGGGCGCGGGACACAGATACGCAGTATTTT

d_call: -
clone_size: few
v_call: TRBV11-2
j_call: TRBJ2-1
cdr3_aa: CASGNNEQFF
cdr3_nt: TGTGCCAGCGGAAACAATGAGCAGTTCTTC

d_call: -
clone_size: medium-sized
v_call: TRBV28
j_call: TRBJ2-5
cdr3_aa: CASSKSGRRETQYF
cdr3_nt: TGTGCCAGCAGTAAATCGGGACGGCGGGAGACCCAGTACTTC

d_call: TRBD1
clone_size: -
v_call: TRBV27
j_call: TRBJ1-6
cdr3_aa: CASSLRGQGSPLHF
cdr3_nt: TGTGCCAGCAGTTTAAGGGGGCAGGGGTCACCCCTCCACTTT

d_call: -
clone_size: -
v_call: TRBV28
j_call: TRBJ2-5
cdr3_aa: CASEGWETQYF
cdr3_nt: TGTGCCAGCGAAGGTTGGGAGACCCAGTACTTC

d_call: TRBD2
clone_size: few
v_call: TRBV5-4
j_call: TRBJ2-3
cdr3_aa: CASSLRRAGGTDTQYF
cdr3_nt: TGTGCCAGCAGCTTGCGACGAGCGGGGGGCACAGATACGCAGTATTTT

d_call: -
clone_size: few
v_call: TRBV29-1
j_call: TRBJ2-2
cdr3_aa: CSVATGRNGNSGELFF
cdr3_nt: TGCAGCGTTGCCACAGGGAGGAACGGGAATTCCGGGGAGCTGTTTTTT

d_call: -
clone_size: -
v_call: TRBV29-1
j_call: TRBJ2-1
cdr3_aa: CSGQLDTGQVFF
cdr3_nt: TGCAGCGGGCAGCTGGATACGGGACAAGTATTCTTC

d_call: TRBD1
clone_size: -
v_call: TRBV5-4
j_call: TRBJ1-2
cdr3_aa: CASSLSGGFRGYTF
cdr3_nt: TGTGCCAGCAGCTTGTCAGGGGGCTTCCGTGGCTACACCTTC

d_call: TRBD2
clone_size: once
v_call: TRBV29-1
j_call: TRBJ2-3
cdr3_aa: CSVGGLAGLSDTQYF
cdr3_nt: TGCAGCGTGGGAGGACTAGCGGGACTCTCAGATACGCAGTATTTT

d_call: TRBD2
clone_size: -
v_call: TRBV7-2
j_call: TRBJ2-5
cdr3_aa: CASSRNPSGRGETQYF
cdr3_nt: TGTGCCAGCAGCCGAAACCCTAGCGGGAGGGGTGAGACCCAGTACTTC

d_call: -
clone_size: -
v_call: TRBV29-1
j_call: TRBJ2-3
cdr3_aa: CSVLMSLGRLHSTDTQYF
cdr3_nt: TGCAGCGTCCTCATGAGCCTCGGACGACTCCATAGCACAGATACGCAGTATTTT

d_call: TRBD1
clone_size: -
v_call: TRBV25-1
j_call: TRBJ2-7
cdr3_aa: CASSARQGHEQQYF
cdr3_nt: TGTGCCAGCAGTGCCCGACAGGGCCATGAGCAGCAGTACTTC

d_call: TRBD1
clone_size: -
v_call: TRBV29-1
j_call: TRBJ1-5
cdr3_aa: CSVGTGGQPQHF
cdr3_nt: TGCAGCGTCGGGACAGGGGGTCAGCCCCAGCATTTT

d_call: -
clone_size: -
v_call: TRBV29-1
j_call: TRBJ1-3
cdr3_aa: CSVDRSSGNTIYF
cdr3_nt: TGCAGCGTTGACAGGAGCTCTGGAAACACCATATATTTT

d_call: -
clone_size: few
v_call: TRBV29-1
j_call: TRBJ1-4
cdr3_aa: CSVGDSTNEKLFF
cdr3_nt: TGCAGCGTTGGCGACTCAACTAATGAAAAACTGTTTTTT

d_call: -
clone_size: -
v_call: TRBV29-1
j_call: TRBJ2-3
cdr3_aa: CSSEEGIADTQYF
cdr3_nt: TGCAGCTCTGAGGAGGGTATCGCAGATACGCAGTATTTT

d_call: -
clone_size: once
v_call: TRBV4-1
j_call: TRBJ2-7
cdr3_aa: CASSLQGSGGEQYF
cdr3_nt: TGCGCCAGCAGCCTACAGGGATCGGGAGGCGAGCAGTACTTC

d_call: -
clone_size: -
v_call: TRBV7-9
j_call: TRBJ1-3
cdr3_aa: CASSQTANSGNTIYF
cdr3_nt: TGTGCCAGCAGCCAGACGGCTAACTCTGGAAACACCATATATTTT

d_call: -
clone_size: -
v_call: TRBV29-1
j_call: TRBJ1-5
cdr3_aa: CSQLQGRKVKDSNQPQHF
cdr3_nt: TGCAGCCAATTACAGGGACGGAAGGTGAAAGATAGCAATCAGCCCCAGCATTTT

d_call: TRBD1
clone_size: -
v_call: TRBV29-1
j_call: TRBJ1-4
cdr3_aa: CSVEDCSRGRALNEKLFF
cdr3_nt: TGCAGCGTTGAAGATTGTAGCAGGGGGCGGGCCCTGAATGAAAAACTGTTTTTT

d_call: -
clone_size: -
v_call: TRBV5-4
j_call: TRBJ2-1
cdr3_aa: CASSFSNNEQFF
cdr3_nt: TGTGCCAGCAGCTTTAGCAACAATGAGCAGTTCTTC

d_call: -
clone_size: -
v_call: TRBV2
j_call: TRBJ2-7
cdr3_aa: CASLLDGHYEQYF
cdr3_nt: TGTGCCAGCCTCCTGGACGGACACTACGAGCAGTACTTC

d_call: TRBD1
clone_size: -
v_call: TRBV28
j_call: TRBJ1-2
cdr3_aa: CASSFSHTGANGYTF
cdr3_nt: TGTGCCAGCAGCTTCTCCCACACAGGGGCTAATGGCTACACCTTC

d_call: -
clone_size: -
v_call: TRBV29-1
j_call: TRBJ2-7
cdr3_aa: CSVAPRVGNEQYF
cdr3_nt: TGCAGCGTTGCCCCCAGGGTTGGTAACGAGCAGTACTTC

d_call: -
clone_size: -
v_call: TRBV29-1
j_call: TRBJ2-7
cdr3_aa: CSVDGRNSYEQYF
cdr3_nt: TGCAGCGTTGACGGACGGAACTCCTACGAGCAGTACTTC

d_call: -
clone_size: -
v_call: TRBV29-1
j_call: TRBJ2-5
cdr3_aa: CSVESRAETQYF
cdr3_nt: TGCAGCGTTGAAAGTAGGGCAGAGACCCAGTACTTC

d_call: -
clone_size: -
v_call: TRBV10-3
j_call: TRBJ2-1
cdr3_aa: CAIRSEDSSNEQFF
cdr3_nt: TGTGCCATCAGGTCCGAGGACTCGTCCAATGAGCAGTTCTTC